The 8 T cell receptor beta chains listed next were all sequenced from one sample in a study of blood T cells in healthy people across ages. A second PCR of about 6 to 12 cycles used a sample-barcoded 5' primer and a J-beta primer mix. MiXCR was run by TCRdb on the 5' RACE reads, yielding one entry per CDR3 protein. The data contain fewer than 1.5 million distinct CDR3 sequences, around 42% of them singletons. The material sequenced was blood. The receptors come from a woman aged 18-29 years in good health.

The rearrangement uses TRBV7-2 and TRBJ2-7; TRBD1 matches 8 bases. Germline loops: CDR1 SGHTA, CDR2 FQGNSA. The CDR3 runs 15 residues. The trim removed 1 base at V and 2 bases at J, leaving 4 bases unmatched. This CDR3 reads CASSLEPGGPYEQYF. The CDR3 coding sequence is TGTGCCAGCAGCTTAGAGCCAGGGGGCCCCTACGAGCAGTACTTC.

Only a few counts were recorded for this clonotype. The chain employs TRBV2 and TRBJ2-4; 9 bases are shared with TRBD2. Germline assignment: CDR1 SNHLY and CDR2 FYNNEI. J lost 6 bases, V lost 3 bases, and 3 bases had no gene match. The CDR3 is 14 residues long. CDR3 nucleotide sequence: TGTGCCAGCAGTGAGGCTAGCGGGACAAACATTCAGTACTTC. Amino acids: CASSEASGTNIQYF.

This clonotype was observed a few times. This rearrangement joins TRBV4-1 to TRBJ1-2; possible D gene TRBD1, 5 bases. The V gene lost 0 bases and the J gene lost 2 bases, with 13 bases spanning the gap. This CDR3 has 16 amino acids. Germline V gene data show CDR1 as MGHRA and CDR2 as YSYEKL. The CDR3 DNA sequence: TGCGCCAGCAGCCAAGAATGGGCAGGGAAAAACTATGGCTACACCTTC. Its protein is CASSQEWAGKNYGYTF.

This clonotype was detected only a few times. CDR3 in amino acids: CSAGGGTGGYNEQYF. DNA for the CDR3: TGCAGCGCCGGAGGGGGGACAGGCGGGTACAATGAGCAGTACTTC. V is TRBV29-1 and J is TRBJ2-1; 8 positions match TRBD1. The closer fit of TRBJ2-7 to the DNA end suggests the J call may be wrong. Germline V gives CDR1 SQVTM, CDR2 ANQGSEA. This CDR3 spans 15 amino acids.

This clonotype was detected only once. This rearrangement joins TRBV5-1 to TRBJ2-5; 8 positions match TRBD2. V lost 4 bases, J lost 11 bases, and 25 bases stayed unmatched. Germline V lookup: CDR1 SGHRS, CDR2 YFSETQ. The CDR3 contains 18 residues. The CDR3 nucleotides read TGCGCCAGCAGCCTGAGGTTGGCGGGGGGACACTCCTACAATGAGCAGTACTTC. This sequence encodes CASSLRLAGGHSYNEQYF. The complete variable domain, with remaining parts taken from reference TRBV5-1 and TRBJ2-5, reads KAGVTQTPRYLIKTRGQQVTLSCSPISGHRSVSWYQQTPGQGLQFLFEYFSETQRNKGNFPGRFSGRQFSNSRSEMNVSTLELGDSALYLCASSLRLAGGHSYNEQYFGPGTRLLVL.

The V gene is TRBV10-3, the J gene TRBJ2-3; D is undetermined. The CDR3 consists of 15 residues. Germline V gene data show CDR1 as ENHRY and CDR2 as SYGVKD. V lost 3 bases and J lost 6, with 16 bases in between. In nucleotides, the CDR3 is TGTGCCATCAGTGATTGGGGTCGATTAGGGGATACGCAGTATTTT. Translated, it gives CAISDWGRLGDTQYF.

This clonotype was seen more than once but under ten times. The chain is built from TRBV6-5 and TRBJ1-1; maybe TRBD1 (5 bases). The CDR3 covers 15 residues. Germline V gene data show CDR1 as MNHEY and CDR2 as SVGAGI. V shed 6 bases and J shed 4 bases, with 18 bases lying between them. CDR3 DNA: TGTGCCAGCAGAGACGGGACTGTCGGGATCACTGAAGCTTTCTTT. Translating gives CASRDGTVGITEAFF.

The rearrangement uses TRBV7-2 and TRBJ1-4; no firm D call. V was pared by 1 base and J by 8 bases, with 17 bases between. CDR3 length: 16 residues. Germline CDR1 is SGHTA and CDR2 is FQGNSA. The CDR3 spells CASSLGRGGLYEKLFF. In DNA, the CDR3 is TGTGCCAGCAGCTTAGGACGAGGCGGATTGTACGAAAAACTGTTTTTT.